The 8 T cell receptor beta chains below all came from one sample that was sequenced in a study of shared clonotypes between healthy human individuals. Profiled with immunoSEQ multiplex PCR; TCRdb holds only in-frame clones, not every one. The table records millions of clones, approximately 94% of them present only once. Positively selected for CCR7, the CD45RO-negative cells used as naive CD8 cells excluded terminally differentiated effector memory CD45RA+ cells. Specimen: naive CD8+ T cells sorted from blood. These receptors came from a man younger than 35 in good health.

The chain joins TRBV7-6 to TRBJ2-1; possibly TRBD1 for D (6 bases). The germline CDR1 and CDR2 sequences are SGHVS and FNYEAQ. The CDR3 spans 17 residues. The V end was cut by 1 base, the J end by 2 bases, with 15 bases between. The CDR3 sequence: CASSLEGLEGAYNEQFF. In DNA form, the CDR3 reads TGTGCCAGCAGCTTAGAAGGGCTAGAGGGGGCCTACAATGAGCAGTTCTTC.

In the case of this clone: Mismatch with germline at one junction end may stem from a read error. The chain has TRBV7-7 and TRBJ2-3; 7 nucleotides match TRBD1. CDR1 and CDR2 from the germline V gene are SSHAT and FNYEAQ (reference sequence). This CDR3 comprises 15 residues. The CDR3, as DNA: TGTGCTAGCAGCCAGAACAGGGGTAGCACAGATACGCAGTATTTT. Its protein product is CASSQNRGSTDTQYF.

V and J are TRBV5-6 and TRBJ2-7; D is unclear. The CDR3 is 15 residues long. The germline V gene has CDR1 SGHDT and CDR2 YYEEEE. The ends were cut back, 4 bases at V and 0 bases at J, with 14 bases in the middle. CDR3 protein: CASSPWQYLSYEQYF. In DNA, the CDR3 is TGTGCCAGCAGCCCCTGGCAGTACCTCTCCTACGAGCAGTACTTC. The whole variable domain, remainder taken from reference TRBV5-6 and TRBJ2-7, is DAGVTQSPTHLIKTRGQQVTLRCSPKSGHDTVSWYQQALGQGPQFIFQYYEEEERQRGNFPDRFSGHQFPNYSSELNVNALLLGDSALYLCASSPWQYLSYEQYFGPGTRLTVT.

The J gene is TRBJ1-1, the V gene TRBV4-3; 7 bases line up with TRBD1. The trim removed 1 base at V and 6 bases at J, leaving 11 bases unmatched. CDR1 is LGHNA and CDR2 is YSLEER in the germline V gene. The CDR3 is made up of 16 amino acids. The CDR3 loop is CASSQGVVTGVAEAFF. In DNA, the CDR3 is TGCGCCAGCAGCCAAGGCGTGGTCACAGGGGTAGCTGAAGCTTTCTTT.

The V gene is TRBV4-1, the J gene TRBJ2-1, with D perhaps TRBD1 (5 bases). This CDR3 comprises 14 residues. The V gene lost 0 bases and the J gene lost 6 bases, with 9 bases spanning the gap. Per germline, CDR1 MGHRA and CDR2 YSYEKL. CDR3 protein: CASSQEQGINEQFF. The CDR3 DNA follows: TGCGCCAGCAGCCAAGAGCAGGGTATCAATGAGCAGTTCTTC.

The CDR3: CASSSLGQGLNEQFF. CDR3 nucleotide sequence: TGTGCCAGCAGCTCTTTAGGACAGGGATTAAATGAGCAGTTCTTC. The chain couples TRBV13 to TRBJ2-1; 8 positions match TRBD1. CDR1 is PRHDT, CDR2 FYEKMQ, per germline (reference sequence). The CDR3 sequence is 15 residues long. V gave up 4 bases and J gave up 7 bases; unmatched junction bases: 9.

The chain joins TRBV2 to TRBJ2-3, with D perhaps given as TRBD1 or TRBD2 (5 bases each). V lost 8 bases and J 2 bases, leaving 17 bases between the germline ends. Germline V gives CDR1 SNHLY, CDR2 FYNNEI. This CDR3 contains 15 residues. The CDR3 region has the DNA TGTGCCAGCTGGGCCCGGGGCGCAGACACAGATACGCAGTATTTT. Protein sequence: CASWARGADTDTQYF.

The chain joins TRBV28 to TRBJ1-5; D unclear. Trimming removed 7 bases at V and 0 bases at J, with 7 bases between. Germline V lookup: CDR1 MDHEN, CDR2 SYDVKM. The CDR3 is 13 residues long. The chain's CDR3 is CASTSYSNQPQHF. CDR3 DNA sequence: TGTGCCAGCACCTCATATAGCAATCAGCCCCAGCATTTT.